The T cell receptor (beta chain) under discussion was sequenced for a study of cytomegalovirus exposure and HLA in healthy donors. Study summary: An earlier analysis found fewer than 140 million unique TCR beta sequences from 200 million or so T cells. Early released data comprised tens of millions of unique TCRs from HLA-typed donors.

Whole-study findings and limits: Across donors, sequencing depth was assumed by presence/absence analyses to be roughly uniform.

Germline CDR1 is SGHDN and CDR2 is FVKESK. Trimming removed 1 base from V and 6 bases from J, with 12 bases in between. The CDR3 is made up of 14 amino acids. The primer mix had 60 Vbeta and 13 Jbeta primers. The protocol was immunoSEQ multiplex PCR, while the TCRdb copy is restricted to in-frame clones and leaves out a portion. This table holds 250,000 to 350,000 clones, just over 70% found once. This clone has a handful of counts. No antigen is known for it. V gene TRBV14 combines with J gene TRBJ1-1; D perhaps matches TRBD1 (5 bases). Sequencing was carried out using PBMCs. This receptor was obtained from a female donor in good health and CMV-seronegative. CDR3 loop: CASSQGAGISEAFF. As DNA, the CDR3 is TGTGCCAGCAGCCAAGGGGCAGGGATCTCTGAAGCTTTCTTT.